The rows below give T cell receptor beta chains drawn from one sample of a study of cytomegalovirus exposure and HLA in healthy donors. TCRdb keeps only in-frame clones here, not all; method: immunoSEQ multiplex PCR. The repertoire consists of about 160,000 clones, with about 82% occurring once and the leading ten covering 0.7% to 0.85%. What was sequenced was PBMCs. The receptor set was obtained from a female donor in good health and CMV-seronegative. The CDR3 runs from the conserved cysteine through the conserved F or W. The order of the fields is V gene, J gene, clone size, D gene, CDR3 DNA, CDR3 protein. D genes are given only for firm matches. The size field is filled for only some rows; it gives once, few, many or a size class.

V: TRBV2
J: TRBJ2-2
size: NA
D: TRBD2
DNA: TGTGCCAGCAGTCGGGCTAGCGGGATAAACACCGGGGAGCTGTTTTTT
CDR3: CASSRASGINTGELFF

V: TRBV28
J: TRBJ2-7
size: NA
D: TRBD2
DNA: TGTGCCAGCAGCCCCTCCGGGAGGGCAGACGAGCAGTACTTC
CDR3: CASSPSGRADEQYF

V: TRBV7-9
J: TRBJ1-2
size: once
D: TRBD1
DNA: TGTGCCAGCAGCTTAGCGGGGACAGGCTATGGCTACACCTTC
CDR3: CASSLAGTGYGYTF

V: TRBV6-7
J: TRBJ2-2
size: NA
D: TRBD1
DNA: TGTGCCAGCAGTCGTGGACAGGGGCCCACCGGGGAGCTGTTTTTT
CDR3: CASSRGQGPTGELFF

V: TRBV7-2
J: TRBJ2-1
size: NA
D: TRBD1
DNA: TGTGCCAGCAGCCCGACAGGGATTGGCAATGAGCAGTTCTTC
CDR3: CASSPTGIGNEQFF

V: TRBV19
J: TRBJ1-2
size: NA
D: TRBD1
DNA: TGTGCCAGTTCCGGGGCCGGGACAGGCTATGGCTACACCTTC
CDR3: CASSGAGTGYGYTF

V: TRBV29-1
J: TRBJ2-1
size: NA
D: NA
DNA: TGCAGCGTGGACCCGACCAATAGCGTCTCCTACAATGAGCAGTTCTTC
CDR3: CSVDPTNSVSYNEQFF

V: TRBV4-1
J: TRBJ1-2
size: NA
D: NA
DNA: TGCGCCAGCAGCCAAGATTCGGGTAATGGCTACACCTTC
CDR3: CASSQDSGNGYTF

V: TRBV15
J: TRBJ2-7
size: NA
D: TRBD2
DNA: TGTGCCACCAGCAGTAGCGGGAGAAGCTCCTACGAGCAGTACTTC
CDR3: CATSSSGRSSYEQYF

V: TRBV18
J: TRBJ1-4
size: few
D: TRBD1
DNA: TGTGCCAGCTCACCCCTACAGGGGGCGATTGAAAAACTGTTTTTT
CDR3: CASSPLQGAIEKLFF

V: TRBV7-2
J: TRBJ2-2
size: NA
D: NA
DNA: TGTGCCAGCAGCTTCCTGGAGGGCGGGGAGCTGTTTTTT
CDR3: CASSFLEGGELFF

V: TRBV7-2
J: TRBJ1-2
size: NA
D: NA
DNA: TGTGCCAGCAGCTTACGGACAGAAAAAAACTATGGCTACACCTTC
CDR3: CASSLRTEKNYGYTF

V: TRBV14
J: TRBJ1-4
size: NA
D: NA
DNA: TGTGCCAGCAGCCCGAGGACAGCAACTAATGAAAAACTGTTTTTT
CDR3: CASSPRTATNEKLFF

V: TRBV2
J: TRBJ2-7
size: NA
D: TRBD1
DNA: TGTGCCAGCAGGGGGACAGCGAGCTCCTACGAGCAGTACTTC
CDR3: CASRGTASSYEQYF

V: TRBV9
J: TRBJ2-3
size: NA
D: TRBD2
DNA: TGTGCCAGCAGCGCCCGCCGGAGCGGGGGGAGATCTAGCACAGATACGCAGTATTTT
CDR3: CASSARRSGGRSSTDTQYF

V: TRBV7-2
J: TRBJ2-7
size: NA
D: TRBD2
DNA: TGTGCCAGCAGCTTTGGGCCGGGGGGTTCCTACGAGCAGTACTTC
CDR3: CASSFGPGGSYEQYF

V: TRBV2
J: TRBJ1-5
size: few
D: NA
DNA: TGTGCCAGCAATGCGCCCCCTCTCAATCAGCCCCAGCATTTT
CDR3: CASNAPPLNQPQHF

V: TRBV7-9
J: TRBJ2-3
size: NA
D: TRBD1
DNA: TGTGCCAGCAGCTCAGGGGCACAGGGGGCCACAGATACGCAGTATTTT
CDR3: CASSSGAQGATDTQYF

V: TRBV28
J: TRBJ1-2
size: once
D: TRBD1
DNA: TGTGCCAGCAGTTTATCAGGGGGCGCTTGGCATGGCTACACCTTC
CDR3: CASSLSGGAWHGYTF

V: TRBV6-1
J: TRBJ2-7
size: NA
D: NA
DNA: TGTGCCAGCAGTGAAGTTGCAGACTTAAAACTCTACGAGCAGTACTTC
CDR3: CASSEVADLKLYEQYF

V: TRBV10-3
J: TRBJ2-7
size: NA
D: NA
DNA: TGTGCCATCAGTGGTGGCAATCGCGAGCAGTACTTC
CDR3: CAISGGNREQYF

V: TRBV7-9
J: TRBJ1-2
size: NA
D: TRBD1
DNA: TGTGCCAGCAGCCAGGACAGGGTTTATGGCTACACCTTC
CDR3: CASSQDRVYGYTF

V: TRBV18
J: TRBJ2-6
size: few
D: NA
DNA: TGTGCCAGCTCAGAGTCGGCTGGGGCCAACGTCCTGACTTTC
CDR3: CASSESAGANVLTF

V: TRBV18
J: TRBJ1-2
size: NA
D: TRBD1
DNA: TGTGCCAGCTCACCACCTCAGGACAGGGTCGGGGGCTACACCTTC
CDR3: CASSPPQDRVGGYTF

V: TRBV30
J: TRBJ1-1
size: many
D: NA
DNA: TGTGCCTGGAGTGCGGGACATGAGAGCGCTGAAGCTTTCTTT
CDR3: CAWSAGHESAEAFF

V: TRBV19
J: TRBJ2-5
size: NA
D: TRBD1
DNA: TGTGCCACCCGCGTTGCCGGGACAGGGGGTAAGGAGACCCAGTACTTC
CDR3: CATRVAGTGGKETQYF

V: TRBV7-9
J: TRBJ1-1
size: NA
D: NA
DNA: TGTGCCAGCAGCGCCAGGGTTAACACTGAAGCTTTCTTT
CDR3: CASSARVNTEAFF

V: TRBV7-2
J: TRBJ2-5
size: NA
D: NA
DNA: TGTGCCAGCAGTCCTCCCCGTAACACAGGAATAACCCAGTACTTC
CDR3: CASSPPRNTGITQYF

V: TRBV14
J: TRBJ2-3
size: NA
D: NA
DNA: TGTGCCAGCAGCCAAGATCTTATCCCGAAGGGGACGCAGTATTTT
CDR3: CASSQDLIPKGTQYF

V: TRBV9
J: TRBJ1-1
size: few
D: TRBD1
DNA: TGTGCCAGCAGCGCCGGGACAGGGGGTTCGAACACTGAAGCTTTCTTT
CDR3: CASSAGTGGSNTEAFF

V: TRBV4-1
J: TRBJ1-1
size: NA
D: TRBD1
DNA: TGCGCCAGCAGCCAGTCGACAGGGGTGCCTGAAGCTTTCTTT
CDR3: CASSQSTGVPEAFF

V: TRBV28
J: TRBJ1-2
size: few
D: NA
DNA: TGTGCCAGCAGTTTATATGAGATAAGAGACAGGAGCTATGGCTACACCTTC
CDR3: CASSLYEIRDRSYGYTF

V: TRBV25-1
J: TRBJ2-1
size: NA
D: NA
DNA: TGTGCCAGCAGTGAACATGCGCCCCACACGGGAACGGCGAATGAGCAGTTCTTC
CDR3: CASSEHAPHTGTANEQFF

V: TRBV5-1
J: TRBJ2-2
size: NA
D: TRBD2
DNA: TGCGCCAGCAGCTTTGGGACTAGCGCCTCGAACACCGGGGAGCTGTTTTTT
CDR3: CASSFGTSASNTGELFF

V: TRBV6-1
J: TRBJ2-4
size: NA
D: NA
DNA: TGTGCCAGCAGTGTCCAGGGGAAACGGGGTAAGACCAAAAACATTCAGTACTTC
CDR3: CASSVQGKRGKTKNIQYF

V: TRBV7-8
J: TRBJ1-1
size: NA
D: TRBD1
DNA: TGTGCCAGCAGCTTAGCCACAGGGGGCATGAACACTGAAGCTTTCTTT
CDR3: CASSLATGGMNTEAFF

V: TRBV7-2
J: TRBJ2-7
size: NA
D: TRBD2
DNA: TGTGCCAGCAGCTTAGCCCGGGGGGGAAGGGGAGCCTACGAGCAGTACTTC
CDR3: CASSLARGGRGAYEQYF

V: TRBV6-5
J: TRBJ2-5
size: NA
D: TRBD1
DNA: TGTGCCAGCAGTTACTCAGGACAGGGGGGTGAGACCCAGTACTTC
CDR3: CASSYSGQGGETQYF

V: TRBV19
J: TRBJ1-1
size: few
D: TRBD1
DNA: TGTGCCAGTAGTACCACCCCGGACAGGGTAGGAATTGCTTTCTTT
CDR3: CASSTTPDRVGIAFF

V: TRBV7-9
J: TRBJ1-2
size: NA
D: TRBD1
DNA: TGTGCCAGCAGCGTAACTCAGGGACAGGGGAGCGGCTACACCTTC
CDR3: CASSVTQGQGSGYTF

V: TRBV7-2
J: TRBJ2-7
size: NA
D: NA
DNA: TGTGCCAGCAGCTTAGATGGACAGGGAGGGGCCGAGCAGTACTTC
CDR3: CASSLDGQGGAEQYF

V: TRBV4-3
J: TRBJ2-7
size: NA
D: TRBD2
DNA: TGCGCCAGCAGCCAAGATGGTCCGGGGGGTAGGGAGCAGTACTTC
CDR3: CASSQDGPGGREQYF

V: TRBV7-8
J: TRBJ2-2
size: NA
D: NA
DNA: TGTGCCAGCAGACCGTTAGCCTCGACCGGGGAGCTGTTTTTT
CDR3: CASRPLASTGELFF

V: TRBV7-3
J: TRBJ2-1
size: NA
D: TRBD2
DNA: TGTGCCAGCAGCACTAGCGGGAGCACCTACAATGAGCAGTTCTTC
CDR3: CASSTSGSTYNEQFF

V: TRBV5-1
J: TRBJ2-1
size: NA
D: NA
DNA: TGCGCCAGCAGCTTGATCCAGGGCCCCAACAATGAGCAGTTCTTC
CDR3: CASSLIQGPNNEQFF

V: TRBV29-1
J: TRBJ2-7
size: NA
D: NA
DNA: TGCAGCGTTGCCGACAGCACCTTGTCCTACGAGCAGTACTTC
CDR3: CSVADSTLSYEQYF

V: TRBV6-4
J: TRBJ2-1
size: NA
D: NA
DNA: TGTGCCAGCAGTGACTTTGGCGGTGAGCAGTTCTTC
CDR3: CASSDFGGEQFF

V: TRBV9
J: TRBJ2-5
size: NA
D: TRBD2
DNA: TGTGCCAGCAGCGACGGGACTAGCGGGAGGGCCTCGACCCAGTACTTC
CDR3: CASSDGTSGRASTQYF

V: TRBV7-9
J: TRBJ2-3
size: few
D: TRBD2
DNA: TGTGCCAGCAGCTTGGGAGCGGGGGTCACAGATACGCAGTATTTT
CDR3: CASSLGAGVTDTQYF

V: TRBV19
J: TRBJ2-1
size: few
D: NA
DNA: TGTGCCAGTAGTATTACCGGGGGTGAGGGGGAGCAGTTCTTC
CDR3: CASSITGGEGEQFF

V: TRBV2
J: TRBJ1-2
size: few
D: TRBD1
DNA: TGTGCCAGCAGTTCCGGGACAGAGATATATGGCTACACCTTC
CDR3: CASSSGTEIYGYTF

V: TRBV4-1
J: TRBJ2-1
size: NA
D: TRBD1
DNA: TGCGCCAGCAGCCTCGCCTACCTGGGACAGGGGGTCGATGAGCAGTTCTTC
CDR3: CASSLAYLGQGVDEQFF

V: TRBV6-5
J: TRBJ2-7
size: NA
D: NA
DNA: TGTGCCAGCAGTGGGGGCAGGGCCGAGCAGTACTTC
CDR3: CASSGGRAEQYF

V: TRBV14
J: TRBJ2-3
size: NA
D: NA
DNA: TGTGCCAGCAGCCAACTTGGGCAGCCACCTCACGATACGCAGTATTTT
CDR3: CASSQLGQPPHDTQYF